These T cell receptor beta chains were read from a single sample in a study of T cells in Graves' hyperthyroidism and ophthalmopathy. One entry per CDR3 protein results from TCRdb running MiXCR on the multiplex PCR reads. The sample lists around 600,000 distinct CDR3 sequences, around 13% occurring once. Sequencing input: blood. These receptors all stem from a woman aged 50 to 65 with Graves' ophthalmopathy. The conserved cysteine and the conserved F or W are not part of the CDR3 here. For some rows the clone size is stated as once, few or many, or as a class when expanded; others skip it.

ASSIQGASGANVLT - TRBV19
ASSPGVSYGYT few TRBV18
ASSQDWSAGSRTDTQY many TRBV3-1
ASSPIRDRHDEQY many TRBV28
ASSPWTGRFQPQH few TRBV6-1
AVPGQKVYGYT many TRBV30
SASTSGRTGWETQY - TRBV20-1
ASSSLKLAGGPGDTQY few TRBV12-3/TRBV12-4
SARDMRGRPYEQY many TRBV20-1
ASSLDSGDRGVAAF many TRBV7-2
SASGGPYEQY many TRBV20-1
ASSLTPAGGPISTDTQY many TRBV11-3
ASSSSGMGDNEQF many TRBV5-1
SARLFPGTSELMMVTDTQY many TRBV20-1
AISGTAGGLYEQY many TRBV10-3
ASSQGRDLSGANVLT - TRBV14
ASSFSRVSYNEQF few TRBV5-4
SARDPFSGINNEQF many TRBV20-1
ASSLGPTSGSATIDQETQY many TRBV7-9
ASSDTIFSGANVLT - TRBV27
SVDRGAGANVLT - TRBV29-1
ASSQGTGGILGNQPQH - TRBV4-1
ASSAGHGTGELF - TRBV9
ASSVTSGSGTGELF - TRBV9
ATGDGFYEQY many TRBV15
ASSLPRISSYNEQF many TRBV11-2
AWSVRSTGPETQY many TRBV30
ASSLRSENQPQH few TRBV5-5
ASSQGGGTDEQY - TRBV4-3
ASSHRKGPNNSPLH few TRBV3-1
ASRLTLGPGQGISETQY many TRBV7-9
ASSSIRQGLGRTHYEQY few TRBV7-9
ASRISTSRSYEQY many TRBV6-1
ASSQEQGTYSVTEAF many TRBV5-1
ASSLPGQGRVEQY few TRBV5-6
SATPAGGFTDTQY - TRBV20-1
AIRGQGSNRETQY many TRBV10-3
ASNEPGQGIYEQY many TRBV4-1
ASSVEDGYEQY many TRBV9
SARVKGNYGYT many TRBV20-1
ASSYQTGGQETQY many TRBV7-2